This section outlines one T cell receptor (beta chain) sequence together with its context. Its target antigen remains unknown. No much larger clone exists at a distance of one base, and base qualities are not known. The data are from a study of blood T cells in healthy people across ages (dated by TCRdb to the mid-2010s). Concerning the study at large: In model experiments, roughly one uniquely barcoded TCR beta cDNA molecule per two T cells was captured by template switching. Using deep sequencing normalized with unique cDNA molecular identifiers, the study measured how TCR beta repertoire diversity changes with age. Donors were grouped into four age groups: young (average about 15 years), middle-aged (39), aged (about 60) and long-lived (less than 85). Donors of different ages were randomly distributed across sequencing lanes to avoid experimental bias. Two additional independent replicas of 1 million unique cDNA reads from the same blood draw were analyzed for two donors (one aged 18 to 30 and one aged 80 or older).

Beyond this particular receptor, the publication reports: As age increased, observed TCR beta diversity per million T cells dropped in a roughly linear way, and a significant reduction was already evident by age 40. Because donor CMV infection status was unknown, age-related changes in expanded clonotypes were potentially confounded. There was a strong correlation between observed TCR beta diversity and the percentage of naive T cells measured by flow cytometry. Total diversity estimates from one million sequenced T cells were considered lower bounds and underestimates. Compared with the aged group, more naive CD4+ T cells, fewer expanded clones and increased TCR diversity were shown by the long-lived group, suggesting age selection. Bulk unsorted PBMC profiling prevented conclusive comparison of naive and antigen-experienced compartments.

The 40 or so donors, aged 6 to 90 years, were systemically healthy Caucasian individuals from Russia. Each donor gave 8 to 10 milliliters of peripheral blood, drawn into EDTA-treated Vacutainer tubes. Ficoll-Paque density-gradient centrifugation was used to isolate PBMCs, with at least 6 million per sample. Trizol reagent was used to extract total RNA from the PBMCs, yielding at least 6 micrograms per sample. The percentages of naive CD45RAhigh/CD27high T cells were determined by flow cytometry on a PBMC aliquot from every donor. Library prep was done by 5' RACE. TCRdb shows the sequencer as Illumina HiSeq 2500. A second roughly 6 to 12 cycle PCR used a sample-barcoded 5' primer and a J-beta primer mix. A unique molecular identifier was introduced onto each TCR beta cDNA molecule by a template-switch 5' adaptor carrying 12 random nucleotides. At least 2.5 million CDR3-containing paired-end reads were obtained from each sample. First-strand cDNA synthesis was performed from all RNA using the Mint cDNA synthesis kit, with priming by a TRBC-specific oligonucleotide. All cDNA was treated with uracil-DNA glycosylase and then went through a first 18-cycle PCR with the universal primers M1SS and BC2_uni_R. Under the source paper's analysis protocol: For normalization, 1 million high-quality reads were randomly selected from each sample, with every read carrying a distinct molecular identifier. Instead of being binned into consensus sequences, reads with shared molecular identifiers were discarded. MiTCR, with a Q25 quality threshold and the strictest error-elimination algorithm, was used for CDR3 identification, clonotype clustering and error correction. Lower-bound total TCR beta diversity was estimated with a nonparametric unseen species model using Euler transformation. The raw public data were reprocessed by TCRdb itself: fastp quality trimming at Q25, MiXCR clonotype calling, in-frame beta chains only. Rows merge per CDR3 protein into single entries with the most common DNA and genes. TCRdb's processing, not the study's, gives the V and J calls here. The sample records about 1.4 million distinct CDR3 sequences, roughly 59% of which are singletons. The leading ten clones occupy about 6.7% of the sample.

Spanning cysteine to phenylalanine, the CDR3 consists of 13 amino acids. The retained sequence is limited to the CDR3, 39 bases, with the frame set at the first base. In the germline V gene (reference sequence), CDR1 corresponds to DFQATT and CDR2 to SNEGSKA. Sequenced material: blood. The rearrangement combines TRBV20-1 with TRBJ2-1; a tentative D match to TRBD2 spans 6 bases. The DNA end lines up better with TRBJ2-7; the J call may be wrong. The TCR sequence derives from a man between 18 and 29 years old in good health. The sequenced DNA: TGCAGTGCTAGAGCCACTAGCTACAATGAGCAGTACTTC. Its protein product is CSARATSYNEQYF.